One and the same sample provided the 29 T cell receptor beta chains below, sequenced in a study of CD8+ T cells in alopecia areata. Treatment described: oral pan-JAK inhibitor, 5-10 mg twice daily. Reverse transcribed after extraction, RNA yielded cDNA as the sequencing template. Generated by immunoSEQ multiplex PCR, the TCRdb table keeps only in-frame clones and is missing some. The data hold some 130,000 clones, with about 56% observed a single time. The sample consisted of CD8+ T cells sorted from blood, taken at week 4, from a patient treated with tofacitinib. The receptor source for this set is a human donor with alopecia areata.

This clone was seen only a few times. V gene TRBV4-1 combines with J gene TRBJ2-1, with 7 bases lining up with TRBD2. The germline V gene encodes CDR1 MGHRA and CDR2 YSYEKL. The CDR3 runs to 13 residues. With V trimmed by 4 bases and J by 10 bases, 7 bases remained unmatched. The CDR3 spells CASSPAGRYEQFF. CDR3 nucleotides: TGCGCCAGCAGCCCAGCGGGGCGATACGAGCAGTTCTTC.

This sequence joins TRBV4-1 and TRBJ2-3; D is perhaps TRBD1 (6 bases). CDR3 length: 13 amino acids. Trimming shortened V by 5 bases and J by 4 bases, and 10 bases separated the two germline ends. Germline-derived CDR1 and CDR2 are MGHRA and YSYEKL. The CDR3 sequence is CASSFPGADTQYF. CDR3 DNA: TGCGCCAGCAGCTTCCCAGGGGCAGATACGCAGTATTTT.

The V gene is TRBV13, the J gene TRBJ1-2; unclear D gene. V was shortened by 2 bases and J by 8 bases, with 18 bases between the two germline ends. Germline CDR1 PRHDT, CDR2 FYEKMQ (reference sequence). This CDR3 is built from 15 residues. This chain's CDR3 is CASSLKATRKGGYTF. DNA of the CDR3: TGTGCCAGCAGCTTAAAAGCCACCCGTAAAGGAGGCTACACCTTC.

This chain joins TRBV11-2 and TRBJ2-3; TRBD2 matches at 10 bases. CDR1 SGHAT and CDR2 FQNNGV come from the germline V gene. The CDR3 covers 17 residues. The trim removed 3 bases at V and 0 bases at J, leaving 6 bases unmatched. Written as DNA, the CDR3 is TGTGCCAGCAGCTTCCCTCTAGCGGGGGCTAGCACAGATACGCAGTATTTT. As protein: CASSFPLAGASTDTQYF.

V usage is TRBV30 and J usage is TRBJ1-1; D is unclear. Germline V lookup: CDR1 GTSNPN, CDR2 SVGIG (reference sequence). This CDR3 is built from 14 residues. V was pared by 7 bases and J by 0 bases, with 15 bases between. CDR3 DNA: TGTGCCTTCGTGTCCATCTTGGTGAACACTGAAGCTTTCTTT. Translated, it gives CAFVSILVNTEAFF.

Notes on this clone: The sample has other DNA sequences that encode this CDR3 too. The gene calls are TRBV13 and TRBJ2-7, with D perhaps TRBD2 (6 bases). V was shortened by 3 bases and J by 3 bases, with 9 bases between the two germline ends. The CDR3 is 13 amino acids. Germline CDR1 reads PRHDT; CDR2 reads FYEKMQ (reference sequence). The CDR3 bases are TGTGCCAGCAGCTTGGGCGGGGACTACGAGCAGTACTTC. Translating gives CASSLGGDYEQYF.

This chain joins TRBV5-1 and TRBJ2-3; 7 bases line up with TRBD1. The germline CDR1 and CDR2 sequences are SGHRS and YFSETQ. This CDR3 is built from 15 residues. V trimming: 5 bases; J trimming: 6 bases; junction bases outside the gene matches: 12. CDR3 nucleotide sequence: TGCGCCAGCAGGGACGGGACAGCCGAGGGGGATACGCAGTATTTT. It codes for CASRDGTAEGDTQYF.

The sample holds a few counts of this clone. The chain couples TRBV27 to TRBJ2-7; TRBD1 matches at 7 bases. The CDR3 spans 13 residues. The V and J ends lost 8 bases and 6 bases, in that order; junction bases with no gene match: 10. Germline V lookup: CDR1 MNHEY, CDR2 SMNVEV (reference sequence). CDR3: CASAPLPGGEQYF. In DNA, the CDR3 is TGTGCCAGCGCACCCCTCCCAGGGGGCGAGCAGTACTTC.

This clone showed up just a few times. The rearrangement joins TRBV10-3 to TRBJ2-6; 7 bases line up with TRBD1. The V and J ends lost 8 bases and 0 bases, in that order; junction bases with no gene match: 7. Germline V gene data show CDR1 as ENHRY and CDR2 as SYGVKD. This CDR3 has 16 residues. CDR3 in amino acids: CAIGGQDFSGANVLTF. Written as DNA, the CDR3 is TGTGCCATCGGAGGACAGGATTTCTCTGGGGCCAACGTCCTGACTTTC.

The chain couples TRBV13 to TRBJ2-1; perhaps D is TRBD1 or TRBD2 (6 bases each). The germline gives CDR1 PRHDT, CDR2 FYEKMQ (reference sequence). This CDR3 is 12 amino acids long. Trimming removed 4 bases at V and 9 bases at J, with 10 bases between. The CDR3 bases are TGTGCCAGCAGCTATGGGGGGCCTGAGCAGTTCTTC. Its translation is CASSYGGPEQFF. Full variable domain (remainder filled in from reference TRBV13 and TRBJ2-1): AAGVIQSPRHLIKEKRETATLKCYPIPRHDTVYWYQQGPGQDPQFLISFYEKMQSDKGSIPDRFSAQQFSDYHSELNMSSLELGDSALYFCASSYGGPEQFFGPGTRLTVL.

CDR3 residues: CAWSADRGHEQFF. The CDR3 DNA reads TGTGCCTGGAGTGCCGACAGGGGGCATGAGCAGTTCTTC. The rearrangement links TRBV30 to TRBJ2-1, with 10 nucleotides matching TRBD1. With V trimmed by 1 base and J by 8 bases, 2 bases remained unmatched. The length of the CDR3 is 13 residues. In germline, CDR1 is GTSNPN, CDR2 SVGIG (reference sequence).

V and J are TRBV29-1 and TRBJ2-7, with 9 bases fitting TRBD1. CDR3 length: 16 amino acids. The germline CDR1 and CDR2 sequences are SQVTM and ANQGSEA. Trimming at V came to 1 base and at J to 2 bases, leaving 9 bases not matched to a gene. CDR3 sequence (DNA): TGCAGCGTTGAAGTCCCCGGGACAGGGTTACCCTACGAGCAGTACTTC. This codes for CSVEVPGTGLPYEQYF.

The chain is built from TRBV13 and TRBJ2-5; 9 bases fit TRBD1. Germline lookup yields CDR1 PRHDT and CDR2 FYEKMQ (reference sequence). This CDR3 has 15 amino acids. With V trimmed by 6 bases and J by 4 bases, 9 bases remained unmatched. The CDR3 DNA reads TGTGCCAGCAGTCCGGACAGGGGAATGGGAGAGACCCAGTACTTC. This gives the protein CASSPDRGMGETQYF.

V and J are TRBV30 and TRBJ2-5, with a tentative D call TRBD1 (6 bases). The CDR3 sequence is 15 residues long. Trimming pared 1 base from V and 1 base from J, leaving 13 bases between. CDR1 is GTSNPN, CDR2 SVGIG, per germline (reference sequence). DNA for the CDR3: TGTGCCTGGAGTGGGGGGATGGGGGCCCAAGAGACCCAGTACTTC. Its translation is CAWSGGMGAQETQYF.

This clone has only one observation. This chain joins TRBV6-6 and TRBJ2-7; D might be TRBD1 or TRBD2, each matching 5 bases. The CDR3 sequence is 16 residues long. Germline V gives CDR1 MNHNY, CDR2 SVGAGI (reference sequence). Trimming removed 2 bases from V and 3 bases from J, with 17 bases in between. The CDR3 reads CASSYDIWTRDYEQYF. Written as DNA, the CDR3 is TGTGCCAGCAGTTACGATATATGGACACGGGACTACGAGCAGTACTTC.

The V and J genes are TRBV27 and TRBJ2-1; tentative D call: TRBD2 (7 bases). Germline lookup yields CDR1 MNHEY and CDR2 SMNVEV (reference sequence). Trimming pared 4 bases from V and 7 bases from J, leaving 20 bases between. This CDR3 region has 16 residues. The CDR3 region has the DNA TGTGCCAGCAGTTACCTTTTGGGGGGGGGCTGGAATGAGCAGTTCTTC. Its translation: CASSYLLGGGWNEQFF.

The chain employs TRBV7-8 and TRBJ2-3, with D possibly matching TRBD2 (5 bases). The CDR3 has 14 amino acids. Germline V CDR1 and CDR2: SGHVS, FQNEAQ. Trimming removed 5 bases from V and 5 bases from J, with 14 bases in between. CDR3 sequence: CASSPSLGKDTQYF. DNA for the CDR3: TGTGCCAGCAGCCCTAGCCTCGGGAAAGATACGCAGTATTTT. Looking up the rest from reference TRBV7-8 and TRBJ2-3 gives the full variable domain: GAGVSQSPRYKVAKRGQDVALRCDPISGHVSLFWYQQALGQGPEFLTYFQNEAQLDKSGLPSDRFFAERPEGSVSTLKIQRTQQEDSAVYLCASSPSLGKDTQYFGPGTRLTVL.

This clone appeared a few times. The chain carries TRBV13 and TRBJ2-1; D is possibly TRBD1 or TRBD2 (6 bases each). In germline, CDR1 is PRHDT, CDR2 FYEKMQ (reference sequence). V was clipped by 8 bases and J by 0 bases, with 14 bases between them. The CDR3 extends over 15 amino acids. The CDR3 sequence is CASATGAVSYNEQFF. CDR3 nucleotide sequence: TGTGCCAGCGCCACGGGGGCAGTCTCCTACAATGAGCAGTTCTTC.

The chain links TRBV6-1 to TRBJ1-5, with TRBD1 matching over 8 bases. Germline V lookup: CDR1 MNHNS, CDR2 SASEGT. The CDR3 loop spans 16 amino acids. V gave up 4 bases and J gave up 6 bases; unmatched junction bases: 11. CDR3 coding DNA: TGTGCCAGCAGTGGTCCGGGACAGGTATTAAGTCAGCCCCAGCATTTT. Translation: CASSGPGQVLSQPQHF.

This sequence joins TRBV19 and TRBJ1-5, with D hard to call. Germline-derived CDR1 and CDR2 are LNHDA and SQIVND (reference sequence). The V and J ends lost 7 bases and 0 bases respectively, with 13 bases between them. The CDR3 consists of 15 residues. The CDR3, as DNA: TGTGCCAGTAACTCTTGGCAGTATAGCAATCAGCCCCAGCATTTT. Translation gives CASNSWQYSNQPQHF.

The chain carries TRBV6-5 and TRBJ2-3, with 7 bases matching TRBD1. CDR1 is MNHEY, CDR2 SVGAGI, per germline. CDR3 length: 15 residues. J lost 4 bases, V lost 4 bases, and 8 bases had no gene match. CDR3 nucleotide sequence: TGTGCCAGCAGTTTCGGACAGGCCGACGCAGATACGCAGTATTTT. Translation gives CASSFGQADADTQYF.

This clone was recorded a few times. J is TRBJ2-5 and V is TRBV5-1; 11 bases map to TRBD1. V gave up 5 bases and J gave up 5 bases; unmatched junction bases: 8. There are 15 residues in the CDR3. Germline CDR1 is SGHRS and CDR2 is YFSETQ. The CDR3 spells CASRVWTGGAETQYF. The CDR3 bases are TGCGCCAGCAGAGTTTGGACAGGGGGCGCCGAGACCCAGTACTTC.

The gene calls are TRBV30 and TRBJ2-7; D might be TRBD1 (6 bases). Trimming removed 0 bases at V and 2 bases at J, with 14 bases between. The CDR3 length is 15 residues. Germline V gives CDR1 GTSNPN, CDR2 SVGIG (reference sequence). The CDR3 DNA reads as TGTGCCTGGAGTGTACCGCGAGGGGGAGCCTACGAGCAGTACTTC. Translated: CAWSVPRGGAYEQYF. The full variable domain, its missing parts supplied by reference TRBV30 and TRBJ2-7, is SQTIHQWPATLVQPVGSPLSLECTVEGTSNPNLYWYRQAAGRGLQLLFYSVGIGQISSEVPQNLSASRPQDRQFILSSKKLLLSDSGFYLCAWSVPRGGAYEQYFGPGTRLTVT.

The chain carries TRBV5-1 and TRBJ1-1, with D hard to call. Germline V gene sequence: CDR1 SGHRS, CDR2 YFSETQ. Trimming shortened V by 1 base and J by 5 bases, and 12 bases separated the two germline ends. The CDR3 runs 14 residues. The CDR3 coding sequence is TGCGCCAGCAGCTTGTCGGGAAGGAGAACTGAAGCTTTCTTT. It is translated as CASSLSGRRTEAFF.

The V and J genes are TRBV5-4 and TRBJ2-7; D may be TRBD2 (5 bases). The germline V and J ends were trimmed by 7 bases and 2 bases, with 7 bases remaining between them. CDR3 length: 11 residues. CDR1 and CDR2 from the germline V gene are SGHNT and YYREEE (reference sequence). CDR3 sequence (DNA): TGTGCCAGCGGAGGTACCTACGAGCAGTACTTC. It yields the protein CASGGTYEQYF.

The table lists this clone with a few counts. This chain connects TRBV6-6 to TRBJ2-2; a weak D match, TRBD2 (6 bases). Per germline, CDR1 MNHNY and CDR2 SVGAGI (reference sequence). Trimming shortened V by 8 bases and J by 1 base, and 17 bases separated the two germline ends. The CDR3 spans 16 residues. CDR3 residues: CASSAGGAGNTGELFF. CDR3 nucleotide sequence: TGTGCCAGCTCCGCCGGGGGAGCAGGGAACACCGGGGAGCTGTTTTTT.

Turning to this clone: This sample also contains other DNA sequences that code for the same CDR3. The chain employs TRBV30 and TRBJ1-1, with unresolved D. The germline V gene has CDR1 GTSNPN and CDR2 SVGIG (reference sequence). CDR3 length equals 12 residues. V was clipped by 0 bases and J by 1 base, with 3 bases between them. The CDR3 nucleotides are TGTGCCTGGAGTGTAGGGAACACTGAAGCTTTCTTT. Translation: CAWSVGNTEAFF.

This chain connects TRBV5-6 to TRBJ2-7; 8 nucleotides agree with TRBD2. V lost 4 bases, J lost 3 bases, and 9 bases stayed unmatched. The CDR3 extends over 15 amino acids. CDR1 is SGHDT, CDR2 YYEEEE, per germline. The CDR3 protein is CASSPGAGGLYEQYF. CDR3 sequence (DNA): TGTGCCAGCAGCCCCGGGGCGGGGGGCCTCTACGAGCAGTACTTC.

CDR3 bases: TGCGCCAGCAGCCAGATACTGGGGGGCGACCAGCCCCAGCATTTT. Its translation: CASSQILGGDQPQHF. This chain connects TRBV4-3 to TRBJ1-5; D might be TRBD1 (6 bases). The CDR3 is 15 amino acids. Germline V lookup: CDR1 LGHNA, CDR2 YSLEER. Trimming removed 3 bases from V and 7 bases from J, with 16 bases in between.